Each of the 18 T cell receptor beta chains below was sequenced from the same sample in a study of blood T cell repertoires in COVID-19. Only in-frame clones appear in the TCRdb table, and some are missing; sequencing was by immunoSEQ multiplex PCR. The data contain around 320,000 clones, around 88% of them seen just once; the ten biggest clones take up 5.5% to 7%. The sequenced sample was peripheral blood. The receptor source for this set is a woman in her twenties or thirties who had recovered from COVID-19.

V usage is TRBV3-1 (or the pseudogene TRBV3-2) and J usage is TRBJ2-5, with a tentative D call TRBD1 (7 bases). CDR1 LGHDT and CDR2 YNNKEL come from the germline V gene (reference sequence). The CDR3 is 15 amino acids. With 4 bases removed from V and 4 bases from J, the gap between germline ends came to 16 bases. CDR3 in amino acids: CASSPRRGPGETQYF. The CDR3 DNA reads TGTGCCAGCAGCCCCAGGAGGGGGCCGGGAGAGACCCAGTACTTC.

The chain combines TRBV7-8 with TRBJ1-1; D unresolved. The CDR3 spans 11 residues. Germline V CDR1 and CDR2: SGHVS, FQNEAQ. Trimming left V 5 bases short and J 8 bases short, with 9 bases between. The CDR3 protein is CASSPGGEAFF. CDR3 coding DNA: TGTGCCAGCAGCCCGGGAGGGGAAGCTTTCTTT. Looking up the rest from reference TRBV7-8 and TRBJ1-1 gives the full variable domain: GAGVSQSPRYKVAKRGQDVALRCDPISGHVSLFWYQQALGQGPEFLTYFQNEAQLDKSGLPSDRFFAERPEGSVSTLKIQRTQQEDSAVYLCASSPGGEAFFGQGTRLTVV.

This chain links TRBV3-1 (or the pseudogene TRBV3-2) with TRBJ2-7, with D unclear. Trimming shortened V by 0 bases and J by 0 bases, and 9 bases separated the two germline ends. Per germline, CDR1 LGHDT and CDR2 YNNKEL (reference sequence). The CDR3 has 15 amino acids. CDR3 amino acids: CASSQEAIYSYEQYF. The DNA of the CDR3 is TGTGCCAGCAGCCAAGAAGCAATATACTCCTACGAGCAGTACTTC.

This clone has a handful of counts. The V call is TRBV9, the J call TRBJ1-2; 10 bases map to TRBD1. Germline values: CDR1 SGDLS, CDR2 YYNGEE. Losses at the gene ends were 3 bases for V and 7 bases for J; bases not matched to a gene: 3. The CDR3 contains 13 residues. The CDR3 DNA is TGTGCCAGCAGCGCGGGACAGGGGTTTGGCTACACCTTC. As protein: CASSAGQGFGYTF.

The V and J genes are TRBV28 and TRBJ2-7, with TRBD2 as a possible D gene (7 bases). V lost 6 bases, J lost 3 bases, and 21 bases lay in between. Per the germline V gene, CDR1 is MDHEN and CDR2 is SYDVKM. This CDR3 is built from 16 residues. The CDR3: CASRPGGGRGVYEQYF. The CDR3 nucleotides are TGTGCCAGCAGACCTGGGGGCGGGAGAGGGGTCTACGAGCAGTACTTC.

The rearrangement uses TRBV27 and TRBJ1-1; a possible D gene is TRBD1 (6 bases). Germline V CDR1 and CDR2: MNHEY, SMNVEV (reference sequence). V shed 7 bases and J shed 1 base, with 13 bases lying between them. The CDR3 runs 14 residues. The CDR3 reads CASKAGAGNTEAFF. The CDR3, as DNA: TGTGCCAGCAAAGCGGGGGCCGGGAACACTGAAGCTTTCTTT.

V and J are TRBV12-3 or TRBV12-4 and TRBJ1-2; D is unresolved. The CDR3 consists of 12 residues. V was clipped by 7 bases and J by 5 bases, with 11 bases between them. As DNA, the CDR3 is TGTGCCAGCACTTTCCGGGATTATGGCTACACCTTC. This encodes CASTFRDYGYTF.

The chain uses TRBV12-3 or TRBV12-4 and TRBJ1-2; maybe TRBD1 (5 bases). V shed 10 bases and J shed 3 bases, with 15 bases lying between them. The CDR3 covers 13 residues. The CDR3 is CATREVGDYGYTF. The CDR3 nucleotides are TGTGCCACCAGGGAGGTGGGAGACTATGGCTACACCTTC.

The J gene is TRBJ1-2, the V gene TRBV29-1; TRBD1 might be the D (6 bases). Per the germline V gene, CDR1 is SQVTM and CDR2 is ANQGSEA. The CDR3 totals 15 residues. The V and J ends lost 6 bases and 0 bases respectively, with 17 bases between them. The CDR3 region is CSVPGQMLTNYGYTF. The CDR3 nucleotides are TGCAGCGTCCCAGGACAGATGCTAACTAACTATGGCTACACCTTC.

The chain combines TRBV6-1 with TRBJ2-1; 8 bases match TRBD2. There are 15 residues in the CDR3. CDR1 and CDR2 (germline): MNHNS, SASEGT. Trimming at V came to 2 bases and at J to 5 bases, leaving 5 bases not matched to a gene. The CDR3 DNA is TGTGCCAGCAGTGAATGGCGGGGGGCCCACAATGAGCAGTTCTTC. Amino acids: CASSEWRGAHNEQFF.

V and J are TRBV4-3 and TRBJ1-3; 7 bases match TRBD1. This CDR3 spans 15 amino acids. V lost 3 bases, J lost 1 base, and 3 bases stayed unmatched. Germline V gene data show CDR1 as LGHNA and CDR2 as YSLEER. CDR3 protein: CASSQKQGSGNTIYF. Written as DNA, the CDR3 is TGCGCCAGCAGCCAGAAACAGGGGTCTGGAAACACCATATATTTT.

V and J are TRBV29-1 and TRBJ1-2; D is ambiguous. The V and J ends lost 1 base and 2 bases respectively, with 11 bases between them. The CDR3 is made up of 14 amino acids. Germline V CDR1 and CDR2: SQVTM, ANQGSEA. CDR3 nucleotides: TGCAGCGTTGAAGTGGCCAGGCAAAACTATGGCTACACCTTC. Translation: CSVEVARQNYGYTF.

V usage is TRBV4-1 and J usage is TRBJ2-1; 9 nucleotides match TRBD1. Germline loops: CDR1 MGHRA, CDR2 YSYEKL. The CDR3 spans 14 residues. V lost 4 bases to trimming and J lost 7 bases; unmatched junction nucleotides: 5. CDR3 in amino acids: CASSRRTGENEQFF. CDR3 in DNA: TGCGCCAGCAGCCGCAGGACAGGGGAGAATGAGCAGTTCTTC.

The rearrangement joins TRBV12-3 or TRBV12-4 to TRBJ2-1; TRBD1 aligns across 7 bases. The junction had 5 bases not matched to a gene; V was cut back by 4 bases and J by 8 bases. CDR3 length equals 13 residues. CDR3 nucleotides: TGTGCCAGCAGTTCAGGGGACAGCCATGAGCAGTTCTTC. Translation gives CASSSGDSHEQFF.

The table lists this clone with a count of one. The chain is built from TRBV25-1 and TRBJ2-1; 8 bases line up with TRBD2. Germline assignment: CDR1 MGHDK and CDR2 SYGVNS. The CDR3 spans 12 residues. J lost 9 bases, V lost 10 bases, and 8 bases had no gene match. This CDR3 reads CATQSSGGEQFF. The CDR3 DNA follows: TGTGCCACCCAGAGCAGCGGGGGTGAGCAGTTCTTC.

Concerning this clone: The sample carries other DNA sequences with the same CDR3. The chain combines TRBV12-3 or TRBV12-4 with TRBJ2-5, with 10 bases identical to TRBD1. The V gene end was trimmed by 5 bases and the J gene end by 11 bases; junction bases not matched to a gene: 5. The CDR3 consists of 12 residues. CDR3 DNA: TGTGCCAGCAGTCCGCTGGACAGGGGGCAGTACTTC. Translating gives CASSPLDRGQYF.

This chain joins TRBV11-3 and TRBJ1-1; TRBD1 is a possible D gene (5 bases). Trimming removed 5 bases from V and 5 bases from J, with 9 bases in between. This CDR3 has 12 amino acids. Germline CDR1 reads SGHNT; CDR2 reads YENEEA. The DNA for the CDR3 is TGTGCCAGCAGCCCCGGGGGGACTGAAGCTTTCTTT. It encodes CASSPGGTEAFF.

CDR3 nucleotide sequence: TGCGCCAGCAGCTTGGCCAATTCGGGGACAGGGAGCACAGATACGCAGTATTTT. Translating it yields CASSLANSGTGSTDTQYF. The chain links TRBV5-1 to TRBJ2-3, with 9 bases fitting TRBD1. Germline V gene data show CDR1 as SGHRS and CDR2 as YFSETQ. The CDR3 sequence is 18 residues long. J gave up 0 bases and V 0 bases, and 8 bases lay outside the gene matches.